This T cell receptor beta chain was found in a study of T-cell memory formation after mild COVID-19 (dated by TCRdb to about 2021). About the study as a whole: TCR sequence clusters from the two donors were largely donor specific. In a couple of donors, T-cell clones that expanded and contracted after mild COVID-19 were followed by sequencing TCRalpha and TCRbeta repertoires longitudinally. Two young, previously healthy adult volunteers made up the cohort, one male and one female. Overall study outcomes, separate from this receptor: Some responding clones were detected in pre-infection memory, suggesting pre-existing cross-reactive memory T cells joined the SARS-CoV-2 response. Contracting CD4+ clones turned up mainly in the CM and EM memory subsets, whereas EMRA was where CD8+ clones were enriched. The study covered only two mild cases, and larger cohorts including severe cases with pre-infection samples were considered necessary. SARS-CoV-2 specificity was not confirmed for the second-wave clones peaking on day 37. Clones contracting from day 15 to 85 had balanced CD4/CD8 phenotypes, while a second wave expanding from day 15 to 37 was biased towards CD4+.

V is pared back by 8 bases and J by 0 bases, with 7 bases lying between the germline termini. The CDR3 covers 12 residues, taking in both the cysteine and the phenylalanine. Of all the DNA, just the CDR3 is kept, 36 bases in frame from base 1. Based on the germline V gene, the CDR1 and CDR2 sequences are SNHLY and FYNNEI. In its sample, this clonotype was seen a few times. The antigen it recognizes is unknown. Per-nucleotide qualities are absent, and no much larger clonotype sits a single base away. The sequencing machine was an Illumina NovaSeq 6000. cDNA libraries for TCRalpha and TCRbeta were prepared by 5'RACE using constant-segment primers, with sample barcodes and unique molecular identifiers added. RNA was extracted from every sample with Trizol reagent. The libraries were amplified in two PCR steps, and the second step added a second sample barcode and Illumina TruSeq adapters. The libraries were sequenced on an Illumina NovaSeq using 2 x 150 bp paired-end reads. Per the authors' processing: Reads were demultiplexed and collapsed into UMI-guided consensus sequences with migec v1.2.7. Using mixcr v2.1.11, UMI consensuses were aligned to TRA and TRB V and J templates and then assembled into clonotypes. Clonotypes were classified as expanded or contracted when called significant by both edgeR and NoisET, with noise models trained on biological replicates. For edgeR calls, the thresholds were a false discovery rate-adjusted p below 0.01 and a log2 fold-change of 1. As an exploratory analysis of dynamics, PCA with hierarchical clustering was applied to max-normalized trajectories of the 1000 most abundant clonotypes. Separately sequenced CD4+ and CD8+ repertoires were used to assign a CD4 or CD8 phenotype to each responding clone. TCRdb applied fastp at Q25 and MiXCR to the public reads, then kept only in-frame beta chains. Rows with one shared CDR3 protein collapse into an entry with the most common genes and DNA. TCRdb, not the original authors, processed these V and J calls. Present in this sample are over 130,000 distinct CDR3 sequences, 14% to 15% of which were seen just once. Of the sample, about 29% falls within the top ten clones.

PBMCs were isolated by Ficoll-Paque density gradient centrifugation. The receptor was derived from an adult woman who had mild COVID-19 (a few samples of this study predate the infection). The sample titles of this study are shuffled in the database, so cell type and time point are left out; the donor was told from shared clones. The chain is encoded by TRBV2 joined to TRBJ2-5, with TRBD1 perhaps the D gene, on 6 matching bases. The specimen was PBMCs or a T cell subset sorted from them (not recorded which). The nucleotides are TGTGCCAGCCGGACAGACCAAGAGACCCAGTACTTC. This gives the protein CASRTDQETQYF. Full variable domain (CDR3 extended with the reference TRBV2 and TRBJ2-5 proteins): EPEVTQTPSHQVTQMGQEVILRCVPISNHLYFYWYRQILGQKVEFLVSFYNNEISEKSEIFDDQFSVERPDGSNFTLKIRSTKLEDSAMYFCASRTDQETQYFGPGTRLLVL.